The clone carrying this T cell receptor (beta chain) was detected only a few times. The antigen remains unidentified. Every bit of the isolated RNA underwent reverse transcription, so sequencing read expressed TCRB transcripts. It was found that naive, central memory and regulatory T cell samples averaged around 3.8 million reads. The table came from immunoSEQ multiplex PCR; TCRdb's copy has only in-frame clones and leaves some out. The sample lists 680,000 or so clones; under 15% were seen once. This record belongs to a study of beta chain features in type 1 diabetes. Study-wide points: Within patients, naive, central memory and Treg TCRB repertoires seemed more similar than within healthy donors. A moderate, significant TCRB CDR3 shortening appeared in type 1 diabetes across four CD4+ subsets.

What was sequenced was naive CD4+ T cells from blood. This clonotype originated in a young man with type 1 diabetes.

CDR3 DNA sequence: TGCGCCAGCAGCCTCGCGGGGGACCCGGATAATTCACCCCTCCACTTT. It yields the protein CASSLAGDPDNSPLHF. The chain recombines TRBV4-1 with TRBJ1-6; D is perhaps TRBD1 (5 bases). Between the trimmed V and J ends, which lost 4 bases and 5 bases, there was a span of 15 bases. The CDR3 runs to 16 residues. Per the germline V gene, CDR1 is MGHRA and CDR2 is YSYEKL.